This TCR beta chain was observed in a study of OX40 agonist ivuxolimab in advanced cancers. Study background: Ivuxolimab, an agonistic anti-OX40 (CD134) antibody, was given to patients. Cohort: 65% to 90% men, mean age around 55, aged roughly 20 to 79.

Assay used: immunoSEQ multiplex PCR; TCRdb lists only in-frame clones, some missing. The data show 57,000 or so clones, 80% to 85% seen once. Germline assignment: CDR1 MNHNS and CDR2 SASEGT. This CDR3 has 18 residues. The V and J ends lost 2 bases and 1 base, in that order; junction bases with no gene match: 9. Patients were ineligible given autoimmune disease history or systemic immunosuppression. The investigators sampled blood at baseline, at cycle 4 day 1, and at cycle 7 day 1. The clonotype comes from an adult with an advanced solid tumor such as melanoma, head and neck, liver or kidney cancer. Source: CD4+ or CD8+ T cells sorted from blood, taken in a trial of the OX40 agonist ivuxolimab. The chain links TRBV6-1 to TRBJ2-1; the match to TRBD2 covers 9 bases. The CDR3 bases are TGTGCCAGCAGTGAATACGAGCGGGAGGCTACTTCCTACAATGAGCAGTTCTTC. It specifies CASSEYEREATSYNEQFF.